A selection of T cell receptor beta chains follows, all from one sample in a study of T cell repertoires in cytomegalovirus infection. From the reads, TCRdb called clonotypes with MiXCR, one entry per CDR3 protein. The sample carries approximately 110,000 distinct CDR3 sequences, under 45% recorded once. These receptors' targets are unknown. The sample was CD8+ T cells from cultured PBMCs, taken from culture after CMV antigen stimulation. The receptors shown here come from a human donor in good health (CMV status not recorded). Some clones in this sample may be carry-over from other donors' samples. Each CDR3 is given with its conserved first and last residue. The order of the fields is clone size, J gene, V gene, D gene, CDR3 protein, CDR3 DNA. A D gene is named only where the DNA matches it firmly. Clone size, where shown, is once, few, many, or a class for clones that have expanded.

clone_size: -
j_call: TRBJ2-7
v_call: TRBV12-3/TRBV12-4
d_call: TRBD1
cdr3_aa: CASNGQGLTYEQYF
cdr3_nt: TGTGCCAGCAACGGACAGGGCCTAACCTACGAGCAGTACTTC

clone_size: few
j_call: TRBJ1-1
v_call: TRBV7-8
d_call: -
cdr3_aa: CASSLRAENTEAFF
cdr3_nt: TGTGCCAGCAGCTTAAGGGCGGAGAACACTGAAGCTTTCTTT

clone_size: many
j_call: TRBJ2-3
v_call: TRBV19
d_call: -
cdr3_aa: CASSIGLLDTQYF
cdr3_nt: TGTGCCAGTAGTATAGGTCTCCTGGATACGCAGTATTTT

clone_size: -
j_call: TRBJ1-6
v_call: TRBV15
d_call: -
cdr3_aa: CATSFGGYNSPLHF
cdr3_nt: TGTGCCACCAGTTTCGGGGGCTATAATTCACCCCTCCACTTT

clone_size: many
j_call: TRBJ2-5
v_call: TRBV7-9
d_call: TRBD1
cdr3_aa: CASSSTGGAETQYF
cdr3_nt: TGTGCCAGCAGCTCTACAGGGGGAGCGGAGACCCAGTACTTC

clone_size: few
j_call: TRBJ2-3
v_call: TRBV2
d_call: TRBD2
cdr3_aa: CASSESRGGYTDTQYF
cdr3_nt: TGTGCCAGCAGTGAATCCCGGGGGGGCTACACAGATACGCAGTATTTT

clone_size: -
j_call: TRBJ1-1
v_call: TRBV5-1
d_call: TRBD1
cdr3_aa: CASSPGQGDSGTEAFF
cdr3_nt: TGCGCCAGCAGCCCGGGACAGGGGGACTCGGGGACTGAAGCTTTCTTT

clone_size: many
j_call: TRBJ2-3
v_call: TRBV29-1
d_call: -
cdr3_aa: CSVVEGAGGTDTQYF
cdr3_nt: TGCAGCGTTGTGGAGGGGGCGGGAGGCACAGATACGCAGTATTTT

clone_size: -
j_call: TRBJ2-1
v_call: TRBV7-2
d_call: TRBD2
cdr3_aa: CASSLVPSGGVSSYNEQFF
cdr3_nt: TGTGCCAGCAGCTTAGTTCCTAGCGGGGGGGTTAGCTCCTACAATGAGCAGTTCTTC

clone_size: many
j_call: TRBJ1-5
v_call: TRBV6-1
d_call: TRBD1
cdr3_aa: CASSEWGQGQQPQHF
cdr3_nt: TGTGCCAGCAGTGAATGGGGACAGGGTCAGCAGCCCCAGCATTTT

clone_size: -
j_call: TRBJ2-5
v_call: TRBV19
d_call: -
cdr3_aa: CASTTGGTYGETQYF
cdr3_nt: TGTGCCAGTACCACAGGAGGAACCTACGGGGAGACCCAGTACTTC

clone_size: -
j_call: TRBJ2-1
v_call: TRBV7-6
d_call: -
cdr3_aa: CASSPTGGAQFF
cdr3_nt: TGTGCCAGCAGCCCAACTGGGGGCGCTCAGTTCTTC

clone_size: -
j_call: TRBJ2-2
v_call: TRBV7-9
d_call: TRBD1
cdr3_aa: CASSSEGATGELFF
cdr3_nt: TGTGCCAGCAGCTCAGAGGGGGCCACCGGGGAGCTGTTTTTT

clone_size: -
j_call: TRBJ1-2
v_call: TRBV7-6
d_call: -
cdr3_aa: CASSFGTPRPNYGYTF
cdr3_nt: TGTGCCAGCAGCTTTGGGACTCCTCGCCCTAACTATGGCTACACCTTC

clone_size: few
j_call: TRBJ2-3
v_call: TRBV28
d_call: TRBD2
cdr3_aa: CASSLTSGGTILGDTQYF
cdr3_nt: TGTGCCAGCAGTTTAACTAGCGGGGGGACAATATTAGGGGATACGCAGTATTTT

clone_size: many
j_call: TRBJ2-1
v_call: TRBV19
d_call: -
cdr3_aa: CASRKGGIDEQFF
cdr3_nt: TGTGCCAGTAGGAAGGGGGGTATAGATGAGCAGTTCTTC

clone_size: -
j_call: TRBJ2-7
v_call: TRBV12-3/TRBV12-4
d_call: TRBD2
cdr3_aa: CASSPGGRAYEQYF
cdr3_nt: TGTGCCAGCAGTCCGGGGGGGAGGGCCTACGAGCAGTACTTC

clone_size: -
j_call: TRBJ2-7
v_call: TRBV28
d_call: -
cdr3_aa: CASSPTGTGSYEQYF
cdr3_nt: TGTGCCAGCAGTCCGACCGGGACGGGCTCCTACGAGCAGTACTTC

clone_size: -
j_call: TRBJ1-4
v_call: TRBV14
d_call: -
cdr3_aa: CASSQGASNEKLFF
cdr3_nt: TGTGCCAGCAGCCAAGGGGCAAGTAATGAAAAACTGTTTTTT

clone_size: many
j_call: TRBJ1-1
v_call: TRBV7-8
d_call: -
cdr3_aa: CASSLAMNTEAFF
cdr3_nt: TGTGCCAGCAGCTTAGCAATGAACACTGAAGCTTTCTTT

clone_size: many
j_call: TRBJ2-7
v_call: TRBV29-1
d_call: TRBD1
cdr3_aa: CSVGTGNPEQYF
cdr3_nt: TGCAGCGTCGGGACAGGGAACCCCGAGCAGTACTTC

clone_size: -
j_call: TRBJ2-3
v_call: TRBV19
d_call: -
cdr3_aa: CASSIDPLAVPDDTQYF
cdr3_nt: TGTGCCAGTAGTATAGATCCTCTCGCGGTGCCTGACGATACGCAGTATTTT

clone_size: -
j_call: TRBJ2-7
v_call: TRBV7-6
d_call: -
cdr3_aa: CASSPWDTPYEQYF
cdr3_nt: TGTGCCAGCAGCCCATGGGACACACCCTACGAGCAGTACTTC

clone_size: many
j_call: TRBJ1-4
v_call: TRBV10-3
d_call: -
cdr3_aa: CAIKGVATNEKLFF
cdr3_nt: TGTGCCATCAAGGGGGTAGCAACTAATGAAAAACTGTTTTTT

clone_size: -
j_call: TRBJ1-1
v_call: TRBV7-8
d_call: TRBD1
cdr3_aa: CASSPRQGARRNTEAFF
cdr3_nt: TGTGCCAGCAGCCCCCGACAGGGGGCGCGAAGGAACACTGAAGCTTTCTTT

clone_size: -
j_call: TRBJ2-1
v_call: TRBV6-1
d_call: -
cdr3_aa: CASSEWSGANNEQFF
cdr3_nt: TGTGCCAGCAGTGAATGGTCGGGGGCCAACAATGAGCAGTTCTTC

clone_size: -
j_call: TRBJ1-1
v_call: TRBV5-4
d_call: -
cdr3_aa: CASSLAPGSTEAFF
cdr3_nt: TGTGCCAGCAGCTTGGCCCCGGGCAGCACTGAAGCTTTCTTT

clone_size: -
j_call: TRBJ1-1
v_call: TRBV28
d_call: -
cdr3_aa: CASSPTTGWNTEAFF
cdr3_nt: TGTGCCAGCAGCCCCACGACAGGATGGAACACTGAAGCTTTCTTT

clone_size: -
j_call: TRBJ2-3
v_call: TRBV27
d_call: -
cdr3_aa: CASSPYAGASDTQYF
cdr3_nt: TGTGCCAGCAGTCCATACGCAGGGGCCTCAGATACGCAGTATTTT

clone_size: many
j_call: TRBJ2-5
v_call: TRBV12-3/TRBV12-4
d_call: -
cdr3_aa: CASSFSGSPPRETQYF
cdr3_nt: TGTGCCAGCAGTTTCTCTGGATCTCCGCCGCGGGAGACCCAGTACTTC

clone_size: -
j_call: TRBJ1-1
v_call: TRBV9
d_call: TRBD1
cdr3_aa: CASSEGDRVAEAFF
cdr3_nt: TGTGCCAGCAGCGAGGGGGACAGGGTCGCTGAAGCTTTCTTT

clone_size: -
j_call: TRBJ2-1
v_call: TRBV6-6
d_call: -
cdr3_aa: CASSYSGLEGNRPEFF
cdr3_nt: TGTGCCAGCAGTTACTCGGGGTTGGAAGGAAATCGTCCGGAGTTCTTC

clone_size: -
j_call: TRBJ2-5
v_call: TRBV7-9
d_call: -
cdr3_aa: CASSLAPEFQETQYF
cdr3_nt: TGTGCCAGCAGCTTAGCGCCAGAGTTTCAAGAGACCCAGTACTTC

clone_size: few
j_call: TRBJ2-7
v_call: TRBV28
d_call: TRBD1
cdr3_aa: CASSFSRDRFYEQYF
cdr3_nt: TGTGCCAGCAGTTTCTCTAGGGACAGGTTTTACGAGCAGTACTTC

clone_size: -
j_call: TRBJ1-2
v_call: TRBV27
d_call: -
cdr3_aa: CASSLVAGAASGYTF
cdr3_nt: TGTGCCAGCAGTTTGGTGGCAGGGGCCGCATCTGGCTACACCTTC

clone_size: -
j_call: TRBJ2-4
v_call: TRBV24-1
d_call: -
cdr3_aa: CATGGQGNIQYF
cdr3_nt: TGTGCCACCGGTGGGCAGGGAAACATTCAGTACTTC

clone_size: many
j_call: TRBJ2-3
v_call: TRBV7-7
d_call: -
cdr3_aa: CASSLISTDTQYF
cdr3_nt: TGTGCCAGCAGCTTAATCAGCACAGATACGCAGTATTTT

clone_size: -
j_call: TRBJ2-7
v_call: TRBV2
d_call: -
cdr3_aa: CASSTTRAGTYEQYF
cdr3_nt: TGTGCCAGCAGTACGACGAGGGCCGGGACCTACGAGCAGTACTTC

clone_size: -
j_call: TRBJ2-3
v_call: TRBV11-2
d_call: TRBD1
cdr3_aa: CASSLGQGPLIRYF
cdr3_nt: TGTGCCAGCAGCTTAGGACAGGGTCCACTGATCCGGTATTTT

clone_size: few
j_call: TRBJ2-7
v_call: TRBV11-2
d_call: -
cdr3_aa: CASSLDQLSYEQYF
cdr3_nt: TGTGCCAGCAGCTTAGATCAGCTCTCCTACGAGCAGTACTTC

clone_size: -
j_call: TRBJ1-6
v_call: TRBV5-4
d_call: -
cdr3_aa: CASSLVGGLVLHF
cdr3_nt: TGTGCCAGCAGCTTGGTGGGGGGGCTCGTCCTCCACTTT

clone_size: -
j_call: TRBJ2-3
v_call: TRBV12-5
d_call: -
cdr3_aa: CASGSDRTQYF
cdr3_nt: TGTGCTAGTGGTTCCGACAGGACGCAGTATTTT

clone_size: -
j_call: TRBJ1-4
v_call: TRBV4-1
d_call: -
cdr3_aa: CASSPERGEKLFF
cdr3_nt: TGCGCCAGCAGCCCCGAAAGGGGCGAAAAACTGTTTTTT

clone_size: few
j_call: TRBJ1-2
v_call: TRBV2
d_call: -
cdr3_aa: CASSEIRSNYGYTF
cdr3_nt: TGTGCCAGCAGTGAGATCAGGAGTAACTATGGCTACACCTTC

clone_size: -
j_call: TRBJ1-4
v_call: TRBV7-9
d_call: -
cdr3_aa: CASSLEENEKLFF
cdr3_nt: TGTGCCAGCAGCTTAGAGGAGAATGAAAAACTGTTTTTT

clone_size: -
j_call: TRBJ1-4
v_call: TRBV7-8
d_call: -
cdr3_aa: CASSLTIPNEKLFF
cdr3_nt: TGTGCCAGCAGCTTAACGATCCCTAATGAAAAACTGTTTTTT

clone_size: -
j_call: TRBJ1-5
v_call: TRBV7-9
d_call: -
cdr3_aa: CASSLHPGQPQHF
cdr3_nt: TGTGCCAGCAGCTTACATCCAGGGCAGCCCCAGCATTTT

clone_size: -
j_call: TRBJ2-1
v_call: TRBV7-2
d_call: -
cdr3_aa: CASSSGRYNEQFF
cdr3_nt: TGTGCCAGCAGTTCTGGACGATACAATGAGCAGTTCTTC

clone_size: -
j_call: TRBJ2-5
v_call: TRBV9
d_call: TRBD1
cdr3_aa: CASSVEGAVETQYF
cdr3_nt: TGTGCCAGCAGCGTAGAGGGGGCAGTGGAGACCCAGTACTTC